A selection of T cell receptor beta chains follows, all from one sample in a study of shared clonotypes between healthy human individuals. Sequencing was performed with immunoSEQ multiplex PCR; in TCRdb, only in-frame clones are kept and a portion is missing. The sample has approximately 1,500,000 clones; approximately 97% are singletons. Sequencing was done on a sample of naive CD4+ T cells sorted from blood. These receptors were obtained from a young man in good health. Both conserved end residues are part of each CDR3. A D gene is named only where the DNA matches it firmly. Clone size, where shown, is once, few, many, or a class for clones that have expanded.

J gene,clone size,D gene,V gene,CDR3 DNA,CDR3 protein
TRBJ1-2,few,.,TRBV6-5,TGTGCCAGCAGTTACGGCAGGGATTCATACCACTATGGCTACACCTTC,CASSYGRDSYHYGYTF
TRBJ2-6,.,.,TRBV5-1,TGCGCCAGCAGCTTGGGTTCCGGGGCCAACGTCCTGACTTTC,CASSLGSGANVLTF
TRBJ1-1,.,.,TRBV19,TGTGCCAGTACGATTGCAGGGTTCATGAACACTGAAGCTTTCTTT,CASTIAGFMNTEAFF
TRBJ2-5,.,.,TRBV5-1,TGCGCCAGCAGGGCAGGTGGGGATGGAGAGACCCAGTACTTC,CASRAGGDGETQYF
TRBJ2-7,.,TRBD2,TRBV7-2,TGTGCCAGCAGCTTAGTCTTGGGAGGGCCAGTCGAGCAGTACTTC,CASSLVLGGPVEQYF
TRBJ2-1,.,.,TRBV27,TGTGCCAGCAGTCCACTCGACTACTCCAATGAGCAGTTCTTC,CASSPLDYSNEQFF
TRBJ2-7,.,.,TRBV5-8,TGTGCCAGCAGACAAGTGGACTACGGGAGCGAGCAGTACTTC,CASRQVDYGSEQYF
TRBJ2-2,.,.,TRBV5-6,TGTGCCAGCAGCTTGTGGGCAGGAGCGAACACCGGGGAGCTGTTTTTT,CASSLWAGANTGELFF
TRBJ2-3,.,.,TRBV7-9,TGTGCCAGCAAAAGAGGGATGGGCACAGATACGCAGTATTTT,CASKRGMGTDTQYF
TRBJ2-7,.,.,TRBV15,TGTGCCACCAGCAGAGGGGGTAGCTCCTACGAGCAGTACTTC,CATSRGGSSYEQYF
TRBJ2-7,.,.,TRBV7-8,TGTGCCAGCAGCTTAGGGCACCGGGACACCTACGAGCAGTACTTC,CASSLGHRDTYEQYF
TRBJ2-7,.,TRBD2,TRBV10-2,TGCGCCAGCTCCACTAGCGGGAGTTCCTACGAGCAGTACTTC,CASSTSGSSYEQYF
TRBJ2-3,.,TRBD2,TRBV7-2,TGTGCCAGCACGTGGGGAGGGAGAGATACGCAGTATTTT,CASTWGGRDTQYF
TRBJ2-6,.,TRBD1,TRBV28,TGTGCCAGCAGTTCCCAGGGGGCGCCGAGCTCTGGGGCCAACGTCCTGACTTTC,CASSSQGAPSSGANVLTF
TRBJ2-7,.,.,TRBV28,TGTGCCAGCCTGGGGTCGGGCACATTCCACGAGCAGTACTTC,CASLGSGTFHEQYF
TRBJ2-7,.,.,TRBV7-9,TGTGCCAGACGATGGGAGAGTCTGATCTACGAGCAGTACTTC,CARRWESLIYEQYF
TRBJ1-5,once,TRBD1,TRBV29-1,TGCAGCGTAGGGACAGGGGTAGATAGCAATCAGCCCCAGCATTTT,CSVGTGVDSNQPQHF
TRBJ1-1,.,.,TRBV6-5,TGTGCCAGCAGTGGACGGGGCAGACCGAACACTGAAGCTTTCTTT,CASSGRGRPNTEAFF
TRBJ1-4,.,.,TRBV5-5,TGTGCCAGCAGCACCGGGACTAATGAAAAACTGTTTTTT,CASSTGTNEKLFF
TRBJ2-1,.,.,TRBV5-4,TGTGCCAGCAGCTTCCCAGGCAGGGACGAGCAGTTCTTC,CASSFPGRDEQFF
TRBJ2-5,.,TRBD2,TRBV5-6,TGTGCCAGCAGCTTTCTGGCGGGAGGGAAGACCCAGTACTTC,CASSFLAGGKTQYF
TRBJ2-3,.,TRBD1,TRBV5-1,TGCGCCACCAGAGGTGTGGACAGGGGGACAGATACGCAGTATTTT,CATRGVDRGTDTQYF
TRBJ2-7,.,.,TRBV7-6,TGTGCCAGCAGCTCAACAGAACGTGCCTCCTACGAGCAGTACTTC,CASSSTERASYEQYF
TRBJ2-7,.,.,TRBV5-4,TGTGCCAGCAGCTTGGCAGTCGCCTACGAGCAGTACTTC,CASSLAVAYEQYF
TRBJ2-2,.,TRBD2,TRBV29-1,TGCAGCGTTGAGTACCTAGCGGGAGTAGGAACCGGGGAGCTGTTTTTT,CSVEYLAGVGTGELFF
TRBJ2-3,.,.,TRBV29-1,TGCAGCGTTGTGAAGCAGAGGACAGATACGCAGTATTTT,CSVVKQRTDTQYF
TRBJ1-2,once,.,TRBV5-5,TGTGCCAGCAGCTTGGGTGCACGGACTCTCAGCGGCTACACCTTC,CASSLGARTLSGYTF
TRBJ1-5,.,.,TRBV7-2,TGTGCCAGCAGCTTACGGGATCAGCCCCAGCATTTT,CASSLRDQPQHF
TRBJ2-7,.,.,TRBV7-9,TGTGCCAGCAGCTTAGCTGGCGGTCAGCAGTACTTC,CASSLAGGQQYF